This T cell receptor (beta chain) was obtained from a study of T cells after yellow fever vaccination. The CDR3 has 15 amino acids. The V and J ends lost 3 bases and 2 bases respectively, with 12 bases between them. Germline V gives CDR1 SGHTA, CDR2 FQGNSA. In TCRdb, the 5' RACE reads were re-called with MiXCR into one record per CDR3 protein. Among hundreds of thousands of distinct CDR3 sequences listed, roughly a sixth were seen once. The sample consisted of PBMCs, taken before the yellow fever booster vaccination. The chain has TRBV7-2 and TRBJ2-3; D is perhaps TRBD2 (6 bases). The clonotype comes from a young man who received the YFV17D yellow fever vaccine. In DNA, the CDR3 is TGTGCCAGCAGCTTTTCAGCGGGCTTCACAGATACGCAGTATTTT. Translation: CASSFSAGFTDTQYF.